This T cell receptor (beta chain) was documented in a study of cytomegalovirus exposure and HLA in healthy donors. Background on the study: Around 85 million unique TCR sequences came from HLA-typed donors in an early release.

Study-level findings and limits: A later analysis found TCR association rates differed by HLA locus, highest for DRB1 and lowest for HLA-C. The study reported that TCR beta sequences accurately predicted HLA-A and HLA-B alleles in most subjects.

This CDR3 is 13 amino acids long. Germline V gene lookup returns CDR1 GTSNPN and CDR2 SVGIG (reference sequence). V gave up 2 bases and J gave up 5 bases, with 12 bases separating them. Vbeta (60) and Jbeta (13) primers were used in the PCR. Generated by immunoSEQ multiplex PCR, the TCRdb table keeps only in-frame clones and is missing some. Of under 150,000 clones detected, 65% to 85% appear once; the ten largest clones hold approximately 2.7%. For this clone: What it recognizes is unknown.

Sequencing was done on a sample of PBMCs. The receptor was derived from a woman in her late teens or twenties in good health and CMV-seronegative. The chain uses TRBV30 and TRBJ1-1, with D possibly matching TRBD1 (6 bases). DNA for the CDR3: TGTGCCTGGAGTTCTTCAGGGGTGACTGAAGCTTTCTTT. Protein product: CAWSSSGVTEAFF. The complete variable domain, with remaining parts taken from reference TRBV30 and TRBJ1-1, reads SQTIHQWPATLVQPVGSPLSLECTVEGTSNPNLYWYRQAAGRGLQLLFYSVGIGQISSEVPQNLSASRPQDRQFILSSKKLLLSDSGFYLCAWSSSGVTEAFFGQGTRLTVV.